This T cell receptor beta chain stems from a study of cytomegalovirus exposure and HLA in healthy donors. Overall study context: The 120 validation repertoires were reported in a later analysis to have been generated on the same platform as the roughly 720 first-cohort repertoires.

To note about this clone: Its target is unknown.

The assay was immunoSEQ multiplex PCR, and TCRdb's table has in-frame clones only and misses some. The table lists 90,000 to 120,000 clones, nearly 97% of them singletons. Trimming took 6 bases from V and 1 from J; bases not matched to a gene: 16. Germline assignment: CDR1 SNHLY and CDR2 FYNNEI. This CDR3 contains 19 residues. Points from the study as a whole: Most observed TCR sequences were rare, whereas some public TCRs were detected in many donors. With high specificity and sensitivity, the classifier reportedly diagnosed cytomegalovirus status. It was approximately 170 TCR beta chains that were listed as cytomegalovirus-associated.

The sequence was collected from a woman aged 18 to 35 in good health and CMV-seronegative. The chain recombines TRBV2 with TRBJ2-1, with 9 positions matching TRBD2. Sequenced input: PBMCs. CDR3 DNA sequence: TGTGCCAGCAGCGATTCGGTGGCGGGGGGGACAAGATCCTACAATGAGCAGTTCTTC. Translated: CASSDSVAGGTRSYNEQFF.